The T cell receptor beta chain described here comes from a study of identical twins. Study results and limitations: It was out-of-frame TCR alpha sharing in monozygotic twins that models underestimated. The authors drew conclusions from cross-sectional statistical analysis rather than following the same donors.

This clonotype was detected ten times or more. What it binds is unknown. A universal primer site arose from template switching, and cDNA bore unique molecular identifiers. TCRdb fed the 5' RACE reads into MiXCR, producing one record per CDR3 protein. The table shows fewer than 800,000 distinct CDR3 sequences, with 7% to 7.5% occurring only once. This CDR3 is built from 15 residues. Deletions cut 7 bases from V and 3 bases from J, with 15 bases between. The same specimen was also included in a second study, on yellow fever vaccine responses in identical twins. That investigation notes: Twins' vaccine T cell responses reportedly seemed partly convergent and partly personalized.

This TCR came from a woman under 30 in good health. Sequenced input: PBMCs. The chain uses TRBV12-3 or TRBV12-4 and TRBJ2-2; possible D gene TRBD2, 5 bases. In nucleotides, the CDR3 is TGTGCCAGCAAACGAGGGAGCAGCGACACCGGGGAGCTGTTTTTT. This sequence encodes CASKRGSSDTGELFF.